These 26 T cell receptor beta chains originate from one sample sequenced in a study of shared clonotypes between healthy human individuals. Positively selected for CCR7, the CD45RO-negative cells used as naive CD8 cells excluded terminally differentiated effector memory CD45RA+ cells. Data came from immunoSEQ multiplex PCR; TCRdb stores just in-frame clones and leaves some out. The table shows about 2.1 million clones, with just under 95% occurring only once. What was sequenced was naive CD8+ T cells from PBMCs. The receptors originated from a man between 18 and 29 years old in good health. Some clones in this sample may be carry-over from other donors' samples.

The genes are TRBV6-5 and TRBJ2-7; 8 bases are shared with TRBD1. The CDR3 runs to 15 residues. CDR1 and CDR2 (germline): MNHEY, SVGAGI. V was pared by 5 bases and J by 0 bases, with 6 bases of the junction left unmatched. The chain's CDR3 is CASSRQGSSSYEQYF. DNA of the CDR3: TGTGCCAGCAGTCGACAGGGGTCGAGCTCCTACGAGCAGTACTTC.

The rearrangement links TRBV6-6 to TRBJ2-5; TRBD2 is a possible D gene (5 bases). The germline V gene encodes CDR1 MNHNY and CDR2 SVGAGI (reference sequence). Trimming took off 5 bases at V and 5 bases at J, with 18 bases between the two ends. The CDR3 runs to 15 residues. The CDR3 loop is CASSPGIGVDETQYF. CDR3 bases: TGTGCCAGCAGTCCCGGGATCGGGGTTGACGAGACCCAGTACTTC.

The CDR3 DNA is TGTGCCAGCAGCTTAGAGAGGAGCCCTAACTATGGCTACACCTTC. Translated: CASSLERSPNYGYTF. V and J are TRBV7-8 and TRBJ1-2, with no clear D. V lost 1 base, J lost 0 bases, and 9 bases lay in between. CDR3 length: 15 residues. Germline V lookup: CDR1 SGHVS, CDR2 FQNEAQ.

This clone was found once. The rearrangement uses TRBV7-8 and TRBJ2-1; D is undetermined. CDR3 length equals 11 residues. Looked up from germline, CDR1 is SGHVS and CDR2 is FQNEAQ. With 1 base removed from V and 9 bases from J, the gap between germline ends came to 4 bases. CDR3 residues: CASSLVREQFF. The CDR3 bases are TGTGCCAGCAGCTTAGTTCGTGAGCAGTTCTTC.

The chain combines TRBV6-5 with TRBJ2-7; D is unclear. This CDR3 is built from 14 residues. V was trimmed by 0 bases and J by 2 bases, leaving 8 bases between them. In germline, CDR1 is MNHEY, CDR2 SVGAGI. The CDR3 spells CASSYSRTPYEQYF. The DNA of the CDR3 is TGTGCCAGCAGTTACTCGCGTACGCCCTACGAGCAGTACTTC.

The genes are TRBV7-9 and TRBJ2-1, with D perhaps matching TRBD1 or TRBD2 (5 bases each). V was trimmed by 4 bases and J by 3 bases, leaving 22 bases between them. Germline V gene sequence: CDR1 SEHNR, CDR2 FQNEAQ (reference sequence). The CDR3 covers 18 residues. CDR3 sequence (DNA): TGTGCCAGCAGCTCAATGGGGGAGCTCGTATTAATCTACAATGAGCAGTTCTTC. As protein: CASSSMGELVLIYNEQFF.

The chain is built from TRBV11-3 and TRBJ2-1; 7 nucleotides line up with TRBD1. The CDR3 runs 17 residues. V trimming: 0 bases; J trimming: 4 bases; junction bases outside the gene matches: 9. Germline CDR1 is SGHNT and CDR2 is YENEEA. As DNA, the CDR3 is TGTGCCAGCAGCTTAGATGGAGGCAGGGGGTTGTACAATGAGCAGTTCTTC. Its protein is CASSLDGGRGLYNEQFF.

The chain has TRBV11-2 and TRBJ2-1; D may be TRBD1 (8 bases). CDR1 and CDR2 (germline): SGHAT, FQNNGV. Deletions cut 4 bases from V and 1 base from J, with 17 bases between. CDR3 length equals 17 residues. The CDR3 sequence: CASSSRTGTISYNEQFF. Here the CDR3 DNA reads TGTGCCAGCAGCTCCCGGACAGGGACTATATCCTACAATGAGCAGTTCTTC.

The chain links TRBV14 to TRBJ2-7; 7 positions agree with TRBD2. The germline gives CDR1 SGHDN, CDR2 FVKESK. Trimming removed 1 base from V and 6 bases from J; junction bases left unmatched: 6. This CDR3 comprises 14 residues. CDR3 in amino acids: CASSQVVRGGEQYF. CDR3 nucleotide sequence: TGTGCCAGCAGCCAAGTCGTACGCGGGGGCGAGCAGTACTTC.

This clone was seen just once. The chain carries TRBV27 and TRBJ2-4, with 7 positions matching TRBD1. J gave up 0 bases and V 4 bases, and 9 bases lay outside the gene matches. In germline, CDR1 is MNHEY, CDR2 SMNVEV (reference sequence). The CDR3 length is 17 residues. This CDR3 is CASSSRDSQLAKNIQYF. Here the CDR3 DNA reads TGTGCCAGCAGTTCCAGGGACAGTCAATTAGCCAAAAACATTCAGTACTTC.

This rearrangement joins TRBV30 to TRBJ2-7; TRBD2 matches at 12 bases. J gave up 4 bases and V 3 bases, and 4 bases lay outside the gene matches. The CDR3 is 14 residues long. In germline, CDR1 is GTSNPN, CDR2 SVGIG (reference sequence). The CDR3 DNA sequence: TGTGCCTGGAGACCGGGACTAGCGGGTTACGAGCAGTACTTC. It yields the protein CAWRPGLAGYEQYF.

The sample holds one count of this clone. This chain links TRBV4-1 with TRBJ1-4; TRBD1 matches at 7 bases. The length of the CDR3 is 16 residues. In germline, CDR1 is MGHRA, CDR2 YSYEKL. Losses at the gene ends were 0 bases for V and 6 bases for J; bases not matched to a gene: 7. DNA for the CDR3: TGCGCCAGCAGCCAAGATGTAACAGGGGTTGATGAAAAACTGTTTTTT. Translated: CASSQDVTGVDEKLFF.

The chain joins TRBV4-3 to TRBJ2-1; D uncertain. The germline V and J ends were trimmed by 0 bases and 0 bases, with 6 bases remaining between them. The CDR3 length is 15 residues. Germline values: CDR1 LGHNA, CDR2 YSLEER. The CDR3 nucleotides read TGCGCCAGCAGCCAAGAGCAAAGCTCCTACAATGAGCAGTTCTTC. Translation: CASSQEQSSYNEQFF.

This chain links TRBV27 with TRBJ1-2, with D unresolved. This CDR3 region has 14 residues. Germline assignment: CDR1 MNHEY and CDR2 SMNVEV (reference sequence). Trimming removed 8 bases from V and 3 bases from J, with 16 bases in between. DNA of the CDR3: TGTGCCAGCGGCTTCGGGGATGTAGACTATGGCTACACCTTC. Protein: CASGFGDVDYGYTF.

The V gene is TRBV29-1, the J gene TRBJ1-1; 10 bases map to TRBD1. Germline V lookup: CDR1 SQVTM, CDR2 ANQGSEA. CDR3 length: 15 residues. The trim removed 7 bases at V and 5 bases at J, leaving 13 bases unmatched. CDR3 nucleotide sequence: TGCAGCGCTGGGACAGGGGAGGGTGTGAGGACTGAAGCTTTCTTT. Translated, it gives CSAGTGEGVRTEAFF. Combining the CDR3 with reference TRBV29-1 and TRBJ1-1 gives the whole variable domain SAVISQKPSRDICQRGTSLTIQCQVDSQVTMMFWYRQQPGQSLTLIATANQGSEATYESGFVIDKFPISRPNLTFSTLTVSNMSPEDSSIYLCSAGTGEGVRTEAFFGQGTRLTVV.

The chain uses TRBV5-6 and TRBJ1-1; 10 positions match TRBD1. Germline-derived CDR1 and CDR2 are SGHDT and YYEEEE. V shed 3 bases and J 5 bases; nucleotides not matched to a gene: 4. The CDR3 is 14 amino acids. The CDR3 nucleotides read TGTGCCAGCAGCTCGGGACAGGGGTGGACTGAAGCTTTCTTT. It is translated as CASSSGQGWTEAFF.

This CDR3 is CASSLRTAYSGNTIYF. CDR3 DNA sequence: TGTGCCAGCAGTTTAAGGACAGCCTACTCTGGAAACACCATATATTTT. The rearrangement links TRBV28 to TRBJ1-3, with D perhaps matching TRBD1 (6 bases). CDR1 and CDR2 (germline): MDHEN, SYDVKM. Trimming cost V 2 bases and J 0 bases, with 11 bases left between them. CDR3 length: 16 residues.

The V and J genes are TRBV28 and TRBJ2-2, with D unresolved. Per germline, CDR1 MDHEN and CDR2 SYDVKM. The CDR3 spans 16 residues. The V end lost 5 bases, the J end lost 3 bases, and 16 bases lay between the germline ends. Here the CDR3 reads CASSAWPDTYTGELFF. The DNA of the CDR3 is TGTGCCAGCAGTGCCTGGCCAGACACCTACACCGGGGAGCTGTTTTTT.

Only a few counts were recorded for this clone. This chain connects TRBV6-5 to TRBJ1-1; 8 nucleotides agree with TRBD1. Germline V CDR1 and CDR2: MNHEY, SVGAGI. The trim removed 1 base at V and 6 bases at J, leaving 7 bases unmatched. The CDR3 contains 15 residues. The CDR3 region is CASSYYSQGDAEAFF. For the CDR3, the DNA is TGTGCCAGCAGTTACTACTCACAGGGGGACGCTGAAGCTTTCTTT.

The chain uses TRBV11-2 and TRBJ1-3; no definite D call. The CDR3 length is 17 residues. With 5 bases removed from V and 0 bases from J, the gap between germline ends came to 17 bases. Germline V gene sequence: CDR1 SGHAT, CDR2 FQNNGV. CDR3: CASSHLTAESSGNTIYF. The CDR3 coding sequence is TGTGCCAGCAGCCACCTCACAGCCGAAAGCTCTGGAAACACCATATATTTT.

The rearrangement links TRBV6-5 to TRBJ2-7, with D perhaps TRBD1 (5 bases). The CDR3 is made up of 13 amino acids. Trimming removed 2 bases at V and 7 bases at J, with 12 bases between. The V gene's germline CDR1 is MNHEY and CDR2 SVGAGI. CDR3 nucleotide sequence: TGTGCCAGCAGTTACGGTACATCAGGGGAGCAGTACTTC. Translated, it gives CASSYGTSGEQYF.

J is TRBJ2-7 and V is TRBV7-3, with D possibly matching TRBD2 (6 bases). Trimming took 2 bases from V and 0 from J, leaving 8 bases between them. Looked up from germline, CDR1 is SGHTA and CDR2 is FQGTGA. The CDR3 runs to 14 residues. In DNA, the CDR3 is TGTGCCAGCAGCTTAGTAGCGGACTCCTACGAGCAGTACTTC. Amino acids: CASSLVADSYEQYF.

This chain joins TRBV18 and TRBJ1-2; weak D call: TRBD1 (5 bases). From germline, CDR1 is KGHSH and CDR2 LQKENI. This CDR3 is built from 18 residues. V was shortened by 1 base and J by 0 bases, with 18 bases between the two germline ends. CDR3 DNA sequence: TGTGCCAGCTCACCACTCTCAAGGACAACTCCCGCTAACTATGGCTACACCTTC. This translates into CASSPLSRTTPANYGYTF.

CDR3 loop: CASRPWGRINTEAFF. Here the CDR3 DNA reads TGTGCCAGCAGGCCGTGGGGGCGGATTAACACTGAAGCTTTCTTT. This chain links TRBV28 with TRBJ1-1; D perhaps matches TRBD1 (6 bases). V lost 6 bases and J lost 2, with 16 bases in between. Per the germline V gene, CDR1 is MDHEN and CDR2 is SYDVKM. The CDR3 consists of 15 residues.

This chain links TRBV4-3 with TRBJ2-1; TRBD1 is a possible D gene (7 bases). Germline loops: CDR1 LGHNA, CDR2 YSLEER. CDR3 length: 14 amino acids. V dropped 6 bases and J dropped 4 bases, with 13 bases sitting between them. The CDR3: CASSPPGGYNEQFF. The CDR3 DNA follows: TGCGCCAGCAGTCCCCCAGGGGGGTACAATGAGCAGTTCTTC.

V is TRBV9 and J is TRBJ2-7; D might be TRBD2 (5 bases). Germline V gene lookup returns CDR1 SGDLS and CDR2 YYNGEE. The CDR3 totals 15 residues. V was shortened by 4 bases and J by 0 bases, with 14 bases between the two germline ends. This chain's CDR3 is CASSLSGFSSYEQYF. The CDR3 nucleotides are TGTGCCAGCAGCCTGTCGGGATTTAGCTCCTACGAGCAGTACTTC.